The 11 T cell receptor beta chains below come from one sample, sequenced in a study of T cell changes during pregnancy in multiple sclerosis. Method: immunoSEQ multiplex PCR; TCRdb's copy keeps in-frame clones and lacks some. The repertoire holds under 70,000 clones, with about 92% as singletons. This sample comprised peripheral blood, obtained in the third trimester of pregnancy. The receptors stem from a female donor in good health, enrolled as a control in a pregnancy study.

CDR3 in amino acids: CAWRQYNSPLHF. The CDR3 nucleotides are TGTGCCTGGAGACAGTATAATTCACCCCTCCACTTT. The rearrangement uses TRBV30 and TRBJ1-6; the D is unclear. The CDR3 extends over 12 amino acids. The V gene's germline CDR1 is GTSNPN and CDR2 SVGIG (reference sequence). Trimming stripped 3 bases from V and 4 bases from J, with 4 bases between.

The chain recombines TRBV5-4 with TRBJ2-5; D is perhaps TRBD1 (7 bases). In germline, CDR1 is SGHNT, CDR2 YYREEE (reference sequence). The CDR3 runs to 14 residues. Trimming removed 5 bases from V and 2 bases from J, with 13 bases in between. The CDR3 region is CASSPTGRQETQYF. CDR3 nucleotides: TGTGCCAGCAGTCCGACAGGGAGGCAAGAGACCCAGTACTTC.

This chain uses TRBV30 with TRBJ1-2, with 10 bases aligning to TRBD1. Germline V lookup: CDR1 GTSNPN, CDR2 SVGIG (reference sequence). This CDR3 is 13 amino acids long. After removal of 5 bases from V and 5 bases from J, the junction contained 5 bases not matched to a gene. The CDR3 DNA sequence: TGTGCCTGGGCCGGACAGGGGGAATATGGCTACACCTTC. Its protein product is CAWAGQGEYGYTF. The entire variable domain, with the rest obtained from reference TRBV30 and TRBJ1-2, is as follows: SQTIHQWPATLVQPVGSPLSLECTVEGTSNPNLYWYRQAAGRGLQLLFYSVGIGQISSEVPQNLSASRPQDRQFILSSKKLLLSDSGFYLCAWAGQGEYGYTFGSGTRLTVV.

The chain combines TRBV30 with TRBJ2-6; TRBD2 aligns across 9 bases. V gave up 1 base and J gave up 0 bases; unmatched junction bases: 4. This CDR3 contains 17 residues. CDR1 and CDR2 from the germline V gene are GTSNPN and SVGIG (reference sequence). CDR3 DNA: TGTGCCTGGAGTGGCGGGAGGGCCGGCTCTGGGGCCAACGTCCTGACTTTC. It is translated as CAWSGGRAGSGANVLTF.

The J gene is TRBJ1-6, the V gene TRBV7-2; D ambiguous. CDR3 length: 14 amino acids. The germline gives CDR1 SGHTA, CDR2 FQGNSA. V was cut by 5 bases and J by 9 bases, with 14 bases left in between. The CDR3 sequence is CASSPASGSSPLHF. The CDR3 DNA reads as TGTGCCAGCAGCCCCGCCTCCGGGAGTTCACCCCTCCACTTT.

The chain employs TRBV7-7 and TRBJ2-5, with D possibly being TRBD2 (6 bases). CDR3 length equals 13 residues. The V end was cut by 5 bases, the J end by 1 base, with 8 bases between. Germline lookup yields CDR1 SSHAT and CDR2 FNYEAQ (reference sequence). The DNA for the CDR3 is TGTGCCAGCAGCGGGGGGTCCCAAGAGACCCAGTACTTC. The encoded protein is CASSGGSQETQYF.

This clone was counted only a few times. The V gene is TRBV4-3, the J gene TRBJ2-3, with 7 bases lining up with TRBD2. The length of the CDR3 is 16 residues. Per the germline V gene, CDR1 is LGHNA and CDR2 is YSLEER. V was clipped by 1 base and J by 8 bases; unmatched bases: 12. CDR3 loop: CASSQGAGTKGGTQYF. DNA for the CDR3: TGCGCCAGCAGCCAAGGGGCGGGGACTAAAGGTGGTACGCAGTATTTT.

The gene calls are TRBV18 and TRBJ2-4, with TRBD2 as a possible D gene (6 bases). Germline V lookup: CDR1 KGHSH, CDR2 LQKENI. The V and J ends lost 3 bases and 6 bases respectively, with 12 bases between them. The CDR3 runs to 14 residues. The chain's CDR3 is CASSPADGGNIQYF. CDR3 coding DNA: TGTGCCAGCTCACCGGCCGACGGGGGAAACATTCAGTACTTC.

This chain links TRBV7-2 with TRBJ2-7, with unresolved D. Per the germline V gene, CDR1 is SGHTA and CDR2 is FQGNSA. With 3 bases removed from V and 3 bases from J, the gap between germline ends came to 9 bases. This CDR3 is built from 13 residues. CDR3 sequence (DNA): TGTGCCAGCAGCTTTGGCAGGCGCTACGAGCAGTACTTC. It codes for CASSFGRRYEQYF.

This CDR3 is CASSIRGQGIEAEQYF. CDR3 DNA: TGTGCCAGTAGTATAAGGGGTCAAGGGATTGAGGCCGAGCAGTACTTC. The chain employs TRBV19 and TRBJ2-7; D perhaps matches TRBD1 (5 bases). V lost 2 bases and J 6 bases, leaving 20 bases between the germline ends. Per germline, CDR1 LNHDA and CDR2 SQIVND (reference sequence). The CDR3 is 16 amino acids. Filled out from reference TRBV19 and TRBJ2-7, the complete variable domain reads DGGITQSPKYLFRKEGQNVTLSCEQNLNHDAMYWYRQDPGQGLRLIYYSQIVNDFQKGDIAEGYSVSREKKESFPLTVTSAQKNPTAFYLCASSIRGQGIEAEQYFGPGTRLTVT.

The chain couples TRBV6-6 to TRBJ1-2; TRBD1 agrees at 7 bases. The CDR3 is 14 residues long. The V and J ends lost 5 bases and 0 bases, in that order; junction bases with no gene match: 3. CDR1 is MNHNY and CDR2 is SVGAGI in the germline V gene (reference sequence). CDR3 protein: CASSETGPNYGYTF. In DNA form, the CDR3 reads TGTGCCAGCAGTGAGACAGGGCCTAACTATGGCTACACCTTC.